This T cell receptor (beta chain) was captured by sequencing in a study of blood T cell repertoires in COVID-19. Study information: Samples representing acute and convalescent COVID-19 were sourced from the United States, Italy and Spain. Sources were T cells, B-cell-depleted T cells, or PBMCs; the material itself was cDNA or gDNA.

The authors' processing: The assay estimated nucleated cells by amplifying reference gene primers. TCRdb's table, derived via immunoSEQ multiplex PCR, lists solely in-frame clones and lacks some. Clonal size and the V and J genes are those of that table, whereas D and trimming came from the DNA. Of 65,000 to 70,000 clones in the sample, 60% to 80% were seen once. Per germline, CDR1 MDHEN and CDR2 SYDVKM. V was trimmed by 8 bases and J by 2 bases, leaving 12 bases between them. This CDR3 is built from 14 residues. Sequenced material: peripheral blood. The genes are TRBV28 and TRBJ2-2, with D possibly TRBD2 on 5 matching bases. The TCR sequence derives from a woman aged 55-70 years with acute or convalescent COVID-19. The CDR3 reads CASREWDNTGELFF. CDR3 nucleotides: TGTGCCAGCCGGGAATGGGATAACACCGGGGAGCTGTTTTTT.